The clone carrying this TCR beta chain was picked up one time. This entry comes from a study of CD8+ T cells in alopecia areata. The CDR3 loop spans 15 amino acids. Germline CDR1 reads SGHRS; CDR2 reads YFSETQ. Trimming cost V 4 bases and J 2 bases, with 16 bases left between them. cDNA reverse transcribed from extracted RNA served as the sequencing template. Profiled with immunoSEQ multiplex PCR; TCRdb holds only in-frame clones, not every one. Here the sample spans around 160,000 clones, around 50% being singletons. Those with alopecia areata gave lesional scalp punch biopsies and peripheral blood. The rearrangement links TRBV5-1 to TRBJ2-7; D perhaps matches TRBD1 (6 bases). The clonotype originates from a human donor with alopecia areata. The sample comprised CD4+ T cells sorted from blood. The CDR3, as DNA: TGCGCCAGCAGCAGCTACGGACAGACACCCTACGAGCAGTACTTC. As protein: CASSSYGQTPYEQYF.